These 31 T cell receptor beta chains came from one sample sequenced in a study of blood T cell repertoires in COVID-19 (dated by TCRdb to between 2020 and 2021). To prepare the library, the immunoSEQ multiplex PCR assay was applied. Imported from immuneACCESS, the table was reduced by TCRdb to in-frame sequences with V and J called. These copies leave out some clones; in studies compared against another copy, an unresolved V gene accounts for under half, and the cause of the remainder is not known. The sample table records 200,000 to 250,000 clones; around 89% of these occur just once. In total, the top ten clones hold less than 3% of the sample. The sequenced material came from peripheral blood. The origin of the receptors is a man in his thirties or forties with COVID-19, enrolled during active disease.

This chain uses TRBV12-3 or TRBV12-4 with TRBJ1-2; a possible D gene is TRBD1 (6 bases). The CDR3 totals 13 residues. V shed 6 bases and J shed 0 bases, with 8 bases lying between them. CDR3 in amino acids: CASRGQSNYGYTF. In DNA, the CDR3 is TGTGCCAGCAGAGGACAGTCTAACTATGGCTACACCTTC.

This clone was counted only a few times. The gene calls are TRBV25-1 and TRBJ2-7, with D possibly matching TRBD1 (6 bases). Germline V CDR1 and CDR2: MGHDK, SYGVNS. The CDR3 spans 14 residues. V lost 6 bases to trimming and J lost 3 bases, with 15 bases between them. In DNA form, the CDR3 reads TGTGCCAGCAGGGGGGCAGGGAAGGGCTACGAGCAGTACTTC. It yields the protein CASRGAGKGYEQYF.

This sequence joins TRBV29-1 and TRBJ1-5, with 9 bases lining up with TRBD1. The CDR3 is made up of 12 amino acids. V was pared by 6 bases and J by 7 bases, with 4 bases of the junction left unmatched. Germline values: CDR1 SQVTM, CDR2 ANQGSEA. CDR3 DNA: TGCAGCGTAGGGACAGGGAGCCAGCCCCAGCATTTT. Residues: CSVGTGSQPQHF.

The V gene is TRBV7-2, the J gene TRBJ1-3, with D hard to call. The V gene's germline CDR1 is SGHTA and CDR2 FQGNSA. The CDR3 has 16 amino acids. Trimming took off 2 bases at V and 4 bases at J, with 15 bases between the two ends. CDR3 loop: CASSLQLAPGGNTIYF. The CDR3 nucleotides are TGTGCCAGCAGCTTACAGCTTGCCCCCGGGGGAAACACCATATATTTT.

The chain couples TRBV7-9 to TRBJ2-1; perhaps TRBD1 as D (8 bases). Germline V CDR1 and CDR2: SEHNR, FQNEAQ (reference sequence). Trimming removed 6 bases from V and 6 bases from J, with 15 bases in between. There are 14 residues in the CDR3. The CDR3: CASSSHRGGNEQFF. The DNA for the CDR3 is TGTGCCAGCAGTTCTCACAGGGGGGGCAATGAGCAGTTCTTC.

The CDR3 DNA reads TGTGCCACCCAGAGGGGACAAACGAACACTGAAGCTTTCTTT. It is translated as CATQRGQTNTEAFF. The chain has TRBV6-5 and TRBJ1-1; D is perhaps TRBD1 (6 bases). CDR1 is MNHEY and CDR2 is SVGAGI in the germline V gene. The CDR3 is 14 residues long. The germline V and J ends were trimmed by 10 bases and 1 base, with 16 bases remaining between them.

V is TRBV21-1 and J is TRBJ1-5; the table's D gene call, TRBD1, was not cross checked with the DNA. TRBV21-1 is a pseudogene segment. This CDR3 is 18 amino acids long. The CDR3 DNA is TGTGCCAGCAGCAAAGATGGGACAGACAGGGGGCCTTATCAGCCCCAGCATTTT. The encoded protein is CASSKDGTDRGPYQPQHF.

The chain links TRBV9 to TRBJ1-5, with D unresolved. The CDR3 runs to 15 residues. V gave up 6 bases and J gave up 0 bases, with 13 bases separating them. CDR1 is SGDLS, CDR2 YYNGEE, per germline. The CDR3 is CASNPRGDSNQPQHF. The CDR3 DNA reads TGTGCCAGCAACCCTCGAGGAGATAGCAATCAGCCCCAGCATTTT.

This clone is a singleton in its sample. Written as DNA, the CDR3 is TGTGCCAGCAGCTCGGGGGTCGAGGGCTACACCTTC. Translated: CASSSGVEGYTF. The V call is TRBV28, the J call TRBJ1-2; TRBD1 might be the D (5 bases). Germline CDR1 MDHEN, CDR2 SYDVKM. CDR3 size: 12 residues. V lost 6 bases to trimming and J lost 8 bases, with 13 bases between them.

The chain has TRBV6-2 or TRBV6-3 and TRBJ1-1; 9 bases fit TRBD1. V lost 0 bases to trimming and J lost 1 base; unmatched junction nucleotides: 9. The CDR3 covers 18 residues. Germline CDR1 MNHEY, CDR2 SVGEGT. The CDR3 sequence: CASSYSRGRTGANTEAFF. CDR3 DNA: TGTGCCAGCAGTTACTCGCGGGGAAGGACAGGGGCGAACACTGAAGCTTTCTTT.

CDR3 in amino acids: CASSFLAGDQETQYF. CDR3 bases: TGTGCCAGTAGTTTTCTAGCGGGGGATCAAGAGACCCAGTACTTC. V usage is TRBV19 and J usage is TRBJ2-5; 10 bases are shared with TRBD2. The CDR3 has 15 amino acids. Per the germline V gene, CDR1 is LNHDA and CDR2 is SQIVND (reference sequence). Losses at the gene ends were 5 bases for V and 2 bases for J; bases not matched to a gene: 5.

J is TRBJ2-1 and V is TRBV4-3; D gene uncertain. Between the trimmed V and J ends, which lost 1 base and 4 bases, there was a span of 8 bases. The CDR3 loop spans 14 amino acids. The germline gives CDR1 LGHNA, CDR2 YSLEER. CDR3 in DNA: TGCGCCAGCAGCCAAGGTCGACTGTACAATGAGCAGTTCTTC. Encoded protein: CASSQGRLYNEQFF.

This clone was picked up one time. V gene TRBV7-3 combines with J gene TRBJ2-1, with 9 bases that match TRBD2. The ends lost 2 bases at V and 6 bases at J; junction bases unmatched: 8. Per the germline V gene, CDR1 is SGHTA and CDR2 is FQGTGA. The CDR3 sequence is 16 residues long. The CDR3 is CASSLSGGGAPNEQFF. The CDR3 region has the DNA TGTGCCAGCAGCTTATCAGGCGGGGGGGCCCCCAATGAGCAGTTCTTC.

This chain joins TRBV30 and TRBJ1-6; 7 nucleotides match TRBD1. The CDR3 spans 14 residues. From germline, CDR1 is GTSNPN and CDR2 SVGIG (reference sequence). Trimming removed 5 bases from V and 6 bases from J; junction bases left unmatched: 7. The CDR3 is CAWGDGTVNSPLHF. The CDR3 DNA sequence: TGTGCCTGGGGGGACGGGACAGTTAATTCACCCCTCCACTTT.

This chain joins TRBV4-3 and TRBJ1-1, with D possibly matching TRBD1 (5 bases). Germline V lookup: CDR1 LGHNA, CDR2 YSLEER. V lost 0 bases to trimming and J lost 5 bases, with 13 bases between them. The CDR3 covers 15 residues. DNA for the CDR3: TGCGCCAGCAGCCAAGAGTTTCAGGGTGGGACTGAAGCTTTCTTT. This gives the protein CASSQEFQGGTEAFF.

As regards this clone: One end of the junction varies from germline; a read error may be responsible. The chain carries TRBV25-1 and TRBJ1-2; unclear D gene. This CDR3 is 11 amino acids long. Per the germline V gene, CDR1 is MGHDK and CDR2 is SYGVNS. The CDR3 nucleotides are TGTGCCAGCAGTGGAGCGCTAGGCTGTGCCTTC. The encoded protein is CASSGALGCAF.

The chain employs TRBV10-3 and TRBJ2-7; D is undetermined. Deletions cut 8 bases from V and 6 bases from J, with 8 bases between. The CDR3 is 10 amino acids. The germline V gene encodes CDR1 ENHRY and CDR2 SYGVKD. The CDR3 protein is CAIANREQYF. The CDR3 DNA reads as TGTGCCATCGCGAATCGCGAGCAGTACTTC.

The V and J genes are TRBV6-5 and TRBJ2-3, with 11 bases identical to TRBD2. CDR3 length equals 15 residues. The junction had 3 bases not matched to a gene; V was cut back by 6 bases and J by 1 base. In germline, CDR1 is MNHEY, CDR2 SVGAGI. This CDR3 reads CASSVTSGGTDTQYF. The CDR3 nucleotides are TGTGCCAGCAGCGTGACTAGCGGGGGCACAGATACGCAGTATTTT.

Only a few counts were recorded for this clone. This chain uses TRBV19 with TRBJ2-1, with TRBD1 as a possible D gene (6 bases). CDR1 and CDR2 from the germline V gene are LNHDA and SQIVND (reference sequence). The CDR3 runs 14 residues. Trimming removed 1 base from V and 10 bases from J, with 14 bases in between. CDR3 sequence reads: CASSIVGAGGEQFF. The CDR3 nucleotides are TGTGCCAGTAGTATAGTGGGGGCAGGCGGAGAGCAGTTCTTC.

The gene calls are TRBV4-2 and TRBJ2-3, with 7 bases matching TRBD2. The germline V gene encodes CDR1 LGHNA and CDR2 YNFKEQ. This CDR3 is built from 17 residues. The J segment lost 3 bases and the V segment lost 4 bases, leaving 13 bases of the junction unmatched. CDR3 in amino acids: CASSPPGGVGGTDTQYF. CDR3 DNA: TGTGCCAGCAGCCCACCGGGCGGGGTGGGGGGGACAGATACGCAGTATTTT.

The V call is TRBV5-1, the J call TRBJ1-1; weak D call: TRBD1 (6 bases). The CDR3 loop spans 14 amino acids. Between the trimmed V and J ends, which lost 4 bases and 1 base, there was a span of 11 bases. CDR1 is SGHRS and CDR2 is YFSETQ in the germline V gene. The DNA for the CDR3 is TGCGCCAGCAGCATTACAGGGACGAACACTGAAGCTTTCTTT. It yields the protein CASSITGTNTEAFF.

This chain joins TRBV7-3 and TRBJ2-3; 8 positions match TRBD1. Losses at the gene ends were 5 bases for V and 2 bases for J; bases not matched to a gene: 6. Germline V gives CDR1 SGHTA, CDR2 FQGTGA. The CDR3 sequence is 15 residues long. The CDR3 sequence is CASSARQGITDTQYF. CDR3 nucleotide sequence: TGTGCCAGCAGCGCCCGACAGGGGATCACAGATACGCAGTATTTT.

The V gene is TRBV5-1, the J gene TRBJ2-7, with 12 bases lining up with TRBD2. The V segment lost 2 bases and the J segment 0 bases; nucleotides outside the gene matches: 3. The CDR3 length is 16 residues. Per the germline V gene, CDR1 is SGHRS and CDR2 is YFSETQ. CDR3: CASSLRLAGVSYEQYF. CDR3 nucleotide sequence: TGCGCCAGCAGCTTAAGACTAGCGGGAGTCTCCTACGAGCAGTACTTC.

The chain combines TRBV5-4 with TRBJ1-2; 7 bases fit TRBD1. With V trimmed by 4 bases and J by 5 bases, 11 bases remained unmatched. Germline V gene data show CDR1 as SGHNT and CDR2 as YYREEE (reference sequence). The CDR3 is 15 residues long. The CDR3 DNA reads TGTGCCAGCAGCCCCTCGGTGCAGGGGGGTTATGGCTACACCTTC. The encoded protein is CASSPSVQGGYGYTF.

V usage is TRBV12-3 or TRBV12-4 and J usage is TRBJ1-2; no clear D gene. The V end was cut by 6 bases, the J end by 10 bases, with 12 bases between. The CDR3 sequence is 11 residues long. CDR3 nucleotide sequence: TGTGCCAGCAGCGACTATGATGACTACACCTTC. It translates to CASSDYDDYTF.

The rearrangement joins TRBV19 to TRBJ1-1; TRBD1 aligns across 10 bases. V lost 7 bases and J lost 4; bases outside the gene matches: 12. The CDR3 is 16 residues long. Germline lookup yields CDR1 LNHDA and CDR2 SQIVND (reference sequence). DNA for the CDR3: TGTGCCAGTACCTCAAGGACAGGGGGTCTGGCCACTGAAGCTTTCTTT. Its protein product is CASTSRTGGLATEAFF. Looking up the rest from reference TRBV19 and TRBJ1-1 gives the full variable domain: DGGITQSPKYLFRKEGQNVTLSCEQNLNHDAMYWYRQDPGQGLRLIYYSQIVNDFQKGDIAEGYSVSREKKESFPLTVTSAQKNPTAFYLCASTSRTGGLATEAFFGQGTRLTVV.

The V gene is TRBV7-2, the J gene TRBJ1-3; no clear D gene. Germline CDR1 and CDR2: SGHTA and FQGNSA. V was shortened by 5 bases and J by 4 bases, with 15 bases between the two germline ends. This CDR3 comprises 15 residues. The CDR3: CASSPVGVPGNTIYF. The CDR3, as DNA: TGTGCCAGCAGCCCCGTCGGGGTTCCCGGAAACACCATATATTTT. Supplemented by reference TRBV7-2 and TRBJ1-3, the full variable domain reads GAGVSQSPSNKVTEKGKDVELRCDPISGHTALYWYRQSLGQGLEFLIYFQGNSAPDKSGLPSDRFSAERTGGSVSTLTIQRTQQEDSAVYLCASSPVGVPGNTIYFGEGSWLTVV.

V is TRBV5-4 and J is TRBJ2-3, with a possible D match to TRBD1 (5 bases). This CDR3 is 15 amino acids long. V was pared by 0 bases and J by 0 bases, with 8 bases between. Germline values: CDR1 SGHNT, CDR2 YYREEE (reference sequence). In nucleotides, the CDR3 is TGTGCCAGCAGCTTGGGGCAGGGCAGCACAGATACGCAGTATTTT. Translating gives CASSLGQGSTDTQYF.

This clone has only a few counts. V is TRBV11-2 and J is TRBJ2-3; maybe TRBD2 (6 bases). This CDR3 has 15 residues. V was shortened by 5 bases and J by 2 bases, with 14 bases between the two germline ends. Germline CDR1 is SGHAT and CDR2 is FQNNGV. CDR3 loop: CASSHNSGYTDTQYF. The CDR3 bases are TGTGCCAGCAGCCACAATAGCGGTTACACAGATACGCAGTATTTT.

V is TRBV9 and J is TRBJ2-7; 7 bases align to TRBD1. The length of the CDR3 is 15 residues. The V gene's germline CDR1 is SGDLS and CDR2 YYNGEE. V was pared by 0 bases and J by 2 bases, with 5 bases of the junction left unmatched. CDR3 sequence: CASSVAGQTTYEQYF. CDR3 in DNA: TGTGCCAGCAGCGTAGCGGGACAGACGACCTACGAGCAGTACTTC.

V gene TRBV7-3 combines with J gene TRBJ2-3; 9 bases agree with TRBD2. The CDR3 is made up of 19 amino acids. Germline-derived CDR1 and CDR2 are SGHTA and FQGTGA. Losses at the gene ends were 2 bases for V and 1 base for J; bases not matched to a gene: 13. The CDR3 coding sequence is TGTGCCAGCAGCTTAGGCCCGACTAGCGGAAGTACTGGCACAGATACGCAGTATTTT. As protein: CASSLGPTSGSTGTDTQYF.